This T cell receptor (beta chain) appears in the sequencing data of a study of T cell responses to AZD1222 COVID-19 vaccine. Notes on this clone: Its antigen remains unidentified.

Findings and caveats of the study: Reportedly, nearly half of unique spike TCRs recognized epitopes outside B.1.351/B.1.1.7 mutations. None of the repertoires were sampled until the peak T cell response had passed. Recipients of AZD1222 seropositive at baseline numbered only 5 to 7. Increases in Spike-specific TCR breadth and depth were seen after two AZD1222 doses.

Profiled with immunoSEQ multiplex PCR; TCRdb holds only in-frame clones, not every one. Of 150,000 to 200,000 clones in the sample, around 94% were seen once. V was shortened by 6 bases and J by 8 bases, with 13 bases between the two germline ends. CDR1 and CDR2 (germline): MNHEY, SVGAGI. The CDR3 runs to 13 residues. The sample consisted of peripheral blood, taken on day 0 of AZD1222 vaccination. J is TRBJ1-4 and V is TRBV6-5; perhaps TRBD1 as D (5 bases). The TCR comes from an adult in good health. CDR3 in DNA: TGTGCCAGCAGCCGGGGGAGTCGGGAAAAACTGTTTTTT. As protein: CASSRGSREKLFF.